This TCR beta chain stems from a study of early T cells in non-severe SARS-CoV-2 infection (dated by TCRdb to the early 2020s). General notes on the study: TCR sequencing used bulk RNA from unsorted whole blood, so alpha and beta chains could not be paired.

What the research found in general, with its limitations: VDJdb matching was skewed toward anti-spike CD8 responses, so virus-specific expansions were likely underestimated and private and CD4 specificities were missed.

This clonotype was found many times. The clone's antigen remains unknown. Nothing much larger sits one base from this clone, and base qualities are not available. The protocol used for the library was 5' RACE. Sequencer: NextSeq 500. In the TCR library protocol, unique molecular identifiers were attached to individual cDNA molecules to correct for PCR bias and sequencing error. TCR alpha and beta chains were both sequenced, and the abundances of alpha and beta sequences in each sample were closely correlated with each other. Per the source publication's procedure: Decombinator V4 was used to annotate TCR sequences for V gene, J gene and CDR3. Expanded TCRs were defined as changing significantly between any two time points under a Poisson model with p below 0.0001. TCR abundances were normalised to the total number of TCRs sequenced per sample and were expressed as counts per million. MAIT TCRs were defined by TRAV1-2 paired with TRAJ12, TRAJ20 or TRAJ33, and iNKT TCRs by TRAV10 paired with TRAJ18. A search of VDJdb, accessed on 1 November 2021, was run for TCRs annotated to CMV, EBV and SARS-CoV-2, with TCRs annotated for multiple antigens excluded. The raw public reads went through TCRdb reprocessing: fastp at Q25, MiXCR clone calling, in-frame beta chains kept. Every entry covers one CDR3 protein and lists the most common genes and DNA from its rows. TCRdb's processing, not the study's, gives the V and J calls here. Recorded for this sample are 50,000 or so distinct CDR3 sequences; 8% of them occurred a single time. The ten most abundant clones make up approximately 9.8% of the sample.

CDR1 is given as MNHEY and CDR2 as SVGAGI, both from the germline V gene. Trimmed from V: 2 bases; trimmed from J: 4 bases; junction bases lacking a gene match: 2. The CDR3 holds 15 amino acids from the cysteine to the phenylalanine. The only DNA kept is the CDR3, 45 bases in frame from the first base. This was a case-control study nested in a cohort of healthcare workers in London, UK, who had nasopharyngeal swab PCR tests and blood samples taken every week. Healthcare workers were enrolled in the week of the UK lockdown, from 23 to 31 March 2020, and were followed every week for up to roughly 15 weeks.

Material for sequencing was whole blood. The sequence came from an adult who was a healthcare worker with PCR-confirmed SARS-CoV-2 infection or an uninfected control (not recorded which). In this chain, TRBV6-5 is recombined with TRBJ2-2; 9 bases in between match TRBD2. The CDR3 region: CASSYAGGLTGELFF. The DNA sequence is as follows: TGTGCCAGCAGTTACGCGGGAGGGCTCACCGGGGAGCTGTTTTTT.